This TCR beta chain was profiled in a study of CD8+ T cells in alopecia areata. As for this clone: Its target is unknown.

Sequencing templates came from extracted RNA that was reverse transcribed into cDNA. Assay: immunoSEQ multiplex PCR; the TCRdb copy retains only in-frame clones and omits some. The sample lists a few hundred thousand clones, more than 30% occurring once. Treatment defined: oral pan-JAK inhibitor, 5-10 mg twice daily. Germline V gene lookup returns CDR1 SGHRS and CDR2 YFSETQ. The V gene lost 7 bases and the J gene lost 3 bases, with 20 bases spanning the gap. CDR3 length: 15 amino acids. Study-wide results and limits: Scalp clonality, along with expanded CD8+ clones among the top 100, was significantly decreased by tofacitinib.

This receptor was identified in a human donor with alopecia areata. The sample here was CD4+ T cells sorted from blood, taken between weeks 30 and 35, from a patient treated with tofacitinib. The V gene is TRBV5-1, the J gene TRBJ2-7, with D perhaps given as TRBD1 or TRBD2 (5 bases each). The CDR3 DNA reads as TGCGCCAGCTCCTCGGGGCATCGAGGTCTCTACGAGCAGTACTTC. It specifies CASSSGHRGLYEQYF.